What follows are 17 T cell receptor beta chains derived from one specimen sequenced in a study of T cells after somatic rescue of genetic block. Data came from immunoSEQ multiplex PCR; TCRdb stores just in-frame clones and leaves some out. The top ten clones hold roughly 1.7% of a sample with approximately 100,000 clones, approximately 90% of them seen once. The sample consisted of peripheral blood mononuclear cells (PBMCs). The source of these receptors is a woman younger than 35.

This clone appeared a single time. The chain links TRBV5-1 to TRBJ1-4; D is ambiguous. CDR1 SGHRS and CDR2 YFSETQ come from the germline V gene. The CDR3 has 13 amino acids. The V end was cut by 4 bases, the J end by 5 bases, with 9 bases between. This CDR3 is CASSNGLNEKLFF. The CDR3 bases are TGCGCCAGCAGCAACGGACTGAATGAAAAACTGTTTTTT.

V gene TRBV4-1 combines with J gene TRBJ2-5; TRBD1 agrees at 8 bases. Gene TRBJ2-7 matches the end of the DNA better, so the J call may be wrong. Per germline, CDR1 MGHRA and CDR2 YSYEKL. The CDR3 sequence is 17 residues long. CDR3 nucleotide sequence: TGCGCCAGCAGCCAGTGGTCTCCGGGACAGGCCTCCTACGAGCAGTACTTC. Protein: CASSQWSPGQASYEQYF.

The CDR3 spells CASSLGATSGRGGEQFF. The CDR3 DNA follows: TGTGCCAGCAGCTTGGGGGCCACTAGCGGGAGGGGAGGTGAGCAGTTCTTC. The V call is TRBV5-4, the J call TRBJ2-1, with 13 bases identical to TRBD2. Germline CDR1 reads SGHNT; CDR2 reads YYREEE (reference sequence). This CDR3 is built from 17 residues. Trimming removed 0 bases from V and 9 bases from J; junction bases left unmatched: 9.

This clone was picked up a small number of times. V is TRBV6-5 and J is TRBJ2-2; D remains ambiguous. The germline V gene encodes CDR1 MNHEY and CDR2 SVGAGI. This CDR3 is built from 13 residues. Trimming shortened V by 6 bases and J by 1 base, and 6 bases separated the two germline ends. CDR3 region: CASRSGNTGELFF. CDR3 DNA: TGTGCCAGCAGATCCGGGAACACCGGGGAGCTGTTTTTT.

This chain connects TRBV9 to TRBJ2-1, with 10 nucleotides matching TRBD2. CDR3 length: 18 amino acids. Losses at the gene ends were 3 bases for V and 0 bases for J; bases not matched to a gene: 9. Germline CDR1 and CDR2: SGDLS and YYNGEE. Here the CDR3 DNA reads TGTGCCAGCAGCGCGACTAGCGGGCGCACCAGCTCCTACAATGAGCAGTTCTTC. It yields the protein CASSATSGRTSSYNEQFF. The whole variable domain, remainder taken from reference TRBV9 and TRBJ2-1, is DSGVTQTPKHLITATGQRVTLRCSPRSGDLSVYWYQQSLDQGLQFLIQYYNGEERAKGNILERFSAQQFPDLHSELNLSSLELGDSALYFCASSATSGRTSSYNEQFFGPGTRLTVL.

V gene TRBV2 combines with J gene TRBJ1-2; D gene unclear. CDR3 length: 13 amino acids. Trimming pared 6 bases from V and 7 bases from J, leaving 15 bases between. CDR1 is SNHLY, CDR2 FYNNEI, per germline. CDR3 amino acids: CASRINGLGGYTF. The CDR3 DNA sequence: TGTGCCAGCAGGATCAACGGGTTGGGTGGCTACACCTTC.

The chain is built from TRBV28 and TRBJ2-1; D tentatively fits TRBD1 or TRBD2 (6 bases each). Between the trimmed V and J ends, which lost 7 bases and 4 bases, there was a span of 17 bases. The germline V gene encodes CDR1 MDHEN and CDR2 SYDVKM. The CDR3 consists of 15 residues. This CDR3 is CASINSGGKYNEQFF. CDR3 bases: TGTGCCAGCATCAACTCCGGGGGCAAATACAATGAGCAGTTCTTC.

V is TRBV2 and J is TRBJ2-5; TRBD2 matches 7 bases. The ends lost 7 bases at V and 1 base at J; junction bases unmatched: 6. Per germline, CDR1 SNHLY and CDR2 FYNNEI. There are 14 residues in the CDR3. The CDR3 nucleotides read TGTGCCAGCACAACCCCGGGAGGCCAAGAGACCCAGTACTTC. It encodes CASTTPGGQETQYF. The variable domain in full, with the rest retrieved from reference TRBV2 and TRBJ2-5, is EPEVTQTPSHQVTQMGQEVILRCVPISNHLYFYWYRQILGQKVEFLVSFYNNEISEKSEIFDDQFSVERPDGSNFTLKIRSTKLEDSAMYFCASTTPGGQETQYFGPGTRLLVL.

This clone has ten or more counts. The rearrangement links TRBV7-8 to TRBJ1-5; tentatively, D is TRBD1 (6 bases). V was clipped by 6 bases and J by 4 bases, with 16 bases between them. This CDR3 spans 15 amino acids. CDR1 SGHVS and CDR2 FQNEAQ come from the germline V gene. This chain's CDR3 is CASSLSQGRNQPQHF. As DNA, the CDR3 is TGTGCCAGCAGTCTCTCACAGGGCAGGAATCAGCCCCAGCATTTT.

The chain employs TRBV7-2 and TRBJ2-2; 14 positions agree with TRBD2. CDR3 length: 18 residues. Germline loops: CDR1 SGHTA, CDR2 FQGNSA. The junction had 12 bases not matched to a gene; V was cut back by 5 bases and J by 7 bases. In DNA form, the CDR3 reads TGTGCCAGCAGCCCAAGAGCGGGACTAGCGGGAGTGAGCGGGGAGCTGTTTTTT. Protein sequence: CASSPRAGLAGVSGELFF.

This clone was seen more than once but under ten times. The DNA for the CDR3 is TGTGCCAGCAGCTCCCTGGACAGGCGCTACGAGCAGTACTTC. Encoded protein: CASSSLDRRYEQYF. The chain links TRBV7-9 to TRBJ2-7, with TRBD1 matching over 7 bases. The length of the CDR3 is 14 residues. After removal of 4 bases from V and 3 bases from J, the junction contained 6 bases not matched to a gene. CDR1 SEHNR and CDR2 FQNEAQ come from the germline V gene (reference sequence). The complete variable domain, with remaining parts taken from reference TRBV7-9 and TRBJ2-7, reads DTGVSQNPRHKITKRGQNVTFRCDPISEHNRLYWYRQTLGQGPEFLTYFQNEAQLEKSRLLSDRFSAERPKGSFSTLEIQRTEQGDSAMYLCASSSLDRRYEQYFGPGTRLTVT.

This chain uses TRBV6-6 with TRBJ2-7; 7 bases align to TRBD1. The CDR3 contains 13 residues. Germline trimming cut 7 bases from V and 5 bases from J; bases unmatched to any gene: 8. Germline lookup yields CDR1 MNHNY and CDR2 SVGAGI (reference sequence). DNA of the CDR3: TGTGCCAGCACTCGACAGGGAATCCACGAGCAGTACTTC. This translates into CASTRQGIHEQYF.

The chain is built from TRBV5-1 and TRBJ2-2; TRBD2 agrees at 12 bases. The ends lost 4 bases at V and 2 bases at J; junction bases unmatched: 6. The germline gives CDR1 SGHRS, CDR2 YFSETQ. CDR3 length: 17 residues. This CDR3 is CASSPRTSGTNTGELFF. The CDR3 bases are TGCGCCAGCAGCCCCCGGACTAGCGGGACAAACACCGGGGAGCTGTTTTTT.

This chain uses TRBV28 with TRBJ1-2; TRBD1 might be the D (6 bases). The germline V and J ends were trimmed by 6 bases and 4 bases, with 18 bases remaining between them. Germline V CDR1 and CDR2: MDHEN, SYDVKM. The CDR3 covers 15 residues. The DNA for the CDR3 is TGTGCCAGCAGACAACCTGACAGGAAATCCTATGGCTACACCTTC. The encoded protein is CASRQPDRKSYGYTF.

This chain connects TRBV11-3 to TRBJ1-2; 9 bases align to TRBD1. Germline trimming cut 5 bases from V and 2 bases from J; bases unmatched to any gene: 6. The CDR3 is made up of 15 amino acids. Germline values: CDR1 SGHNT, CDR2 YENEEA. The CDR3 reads CASSPRDRENYGYTF. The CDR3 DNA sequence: TGTGCCAGCAGCCCCCGGGACAGGGAGAACTATGGCTACACCTTC.

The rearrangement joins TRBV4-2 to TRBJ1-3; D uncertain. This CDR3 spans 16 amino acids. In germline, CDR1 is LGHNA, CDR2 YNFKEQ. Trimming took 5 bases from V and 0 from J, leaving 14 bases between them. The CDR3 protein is CASSGMTASSGNTIYF. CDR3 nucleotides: TGTGCCAGCAGCGGAATGACCGCCTCCTCTGGAAACACCATATATTTT.

This chain's CDR3 is CASSESTGVSYNSPLHF. CDR3 sequence (DNA): TGTGCCAGCAGTGAATCTACAGGGGTCTCCTATAATTCACCCCTCCACTTT. The rearrangement links TRBV25-1 to TRBJ1-6, with 7 bases fitting TRBD1. The CDR3 runs 17 residues. The germline V gene has CDR1 MGHDK and CDR2 SYGVNS. The J segment lost 0 bases and the V segment lost 1 base, leaving 3 bases of the junction unmatched.